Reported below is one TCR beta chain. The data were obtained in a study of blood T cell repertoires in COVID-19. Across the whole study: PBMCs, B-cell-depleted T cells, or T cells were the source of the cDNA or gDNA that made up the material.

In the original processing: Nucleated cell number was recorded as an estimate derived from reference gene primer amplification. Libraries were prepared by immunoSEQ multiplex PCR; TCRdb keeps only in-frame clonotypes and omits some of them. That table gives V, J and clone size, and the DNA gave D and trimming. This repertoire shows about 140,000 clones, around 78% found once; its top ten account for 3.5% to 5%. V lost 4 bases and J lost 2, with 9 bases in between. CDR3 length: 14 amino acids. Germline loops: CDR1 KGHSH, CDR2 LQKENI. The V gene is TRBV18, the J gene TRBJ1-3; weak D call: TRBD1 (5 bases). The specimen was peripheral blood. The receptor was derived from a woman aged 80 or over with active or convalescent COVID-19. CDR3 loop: CASSLDSAGNTIYF. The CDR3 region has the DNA TGTGCCAGCTCACTTGACAGCGCTGGAAACACCATATATTTT. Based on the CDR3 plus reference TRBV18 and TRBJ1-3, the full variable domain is NAGVMQNPRHLVRRRGQEARLRCSPMKGHSHVYWYRQLPEEGLKFMVYLQKENIIDESGMPKERFSAEFPKEGPSILRIQQVVRGDSAAYFCASSLDSAGNTIYFGEGSWLTVV.